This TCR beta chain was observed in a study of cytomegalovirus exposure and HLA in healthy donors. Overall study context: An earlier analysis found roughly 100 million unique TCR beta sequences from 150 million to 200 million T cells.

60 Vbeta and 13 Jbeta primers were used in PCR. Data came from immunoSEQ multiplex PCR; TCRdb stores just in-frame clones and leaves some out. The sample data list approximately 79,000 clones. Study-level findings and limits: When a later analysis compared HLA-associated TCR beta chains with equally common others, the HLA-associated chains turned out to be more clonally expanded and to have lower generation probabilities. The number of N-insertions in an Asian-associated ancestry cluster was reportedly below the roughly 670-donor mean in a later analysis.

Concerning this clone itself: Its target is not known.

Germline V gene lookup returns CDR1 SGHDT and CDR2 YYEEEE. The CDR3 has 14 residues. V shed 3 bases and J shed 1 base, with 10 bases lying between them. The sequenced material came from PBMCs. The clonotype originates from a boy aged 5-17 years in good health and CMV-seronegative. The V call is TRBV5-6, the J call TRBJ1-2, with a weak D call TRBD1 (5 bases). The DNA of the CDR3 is TGTGCCAGCAGCTCAGACAGCCTTAACTATGGCTACACCTTC. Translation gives CASSSDSLNYGYTF.